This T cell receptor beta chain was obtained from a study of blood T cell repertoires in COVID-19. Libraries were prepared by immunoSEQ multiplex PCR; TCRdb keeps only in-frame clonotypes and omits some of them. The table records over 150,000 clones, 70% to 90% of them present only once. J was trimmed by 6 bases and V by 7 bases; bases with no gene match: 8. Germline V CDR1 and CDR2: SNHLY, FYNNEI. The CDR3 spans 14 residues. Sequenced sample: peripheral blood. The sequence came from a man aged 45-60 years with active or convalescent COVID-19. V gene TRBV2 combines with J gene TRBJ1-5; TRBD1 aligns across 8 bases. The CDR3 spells CASTDREKTQPQHF. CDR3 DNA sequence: TGTGCCAGCACGGACAGGGAGAAGACTCAGCCCCAGCATTTT.